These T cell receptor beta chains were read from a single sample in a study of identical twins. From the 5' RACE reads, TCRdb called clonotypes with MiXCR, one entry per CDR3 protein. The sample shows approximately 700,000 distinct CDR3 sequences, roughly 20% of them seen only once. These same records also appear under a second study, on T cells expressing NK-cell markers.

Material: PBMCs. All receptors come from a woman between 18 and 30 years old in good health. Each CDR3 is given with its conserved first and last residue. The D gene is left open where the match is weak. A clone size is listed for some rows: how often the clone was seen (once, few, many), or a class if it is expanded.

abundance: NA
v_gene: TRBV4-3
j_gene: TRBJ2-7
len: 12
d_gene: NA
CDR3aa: CASSQGSDEQYF
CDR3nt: TGCGCCAGCAGCCAAGGCAGCGACGAGCAGTACTTC

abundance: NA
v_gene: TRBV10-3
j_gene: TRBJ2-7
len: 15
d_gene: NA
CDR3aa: CAISAGKGSSYEQYF
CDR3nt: TGTGCCATCAGTGCCGGGAAGGGGAGCTCCTACGAGCAGTACTTC

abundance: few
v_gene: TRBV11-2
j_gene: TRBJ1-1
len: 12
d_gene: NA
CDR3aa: CASSLPGGDIFF
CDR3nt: TGTGCCAGCAGCCTCCCCGGAGGGGATATTTTCTTT

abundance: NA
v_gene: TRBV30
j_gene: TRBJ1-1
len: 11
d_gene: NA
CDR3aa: CAWGANTEAFF
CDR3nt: TGTGCCTGGGGGGCTAACACTGAAGCTTTCTTT

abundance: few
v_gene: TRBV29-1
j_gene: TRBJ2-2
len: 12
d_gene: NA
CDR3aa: CSVERGLGELFF
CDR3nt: TGCAGCGTCGAGAGAGGTCTCGGGGAGCTGTTTTTT

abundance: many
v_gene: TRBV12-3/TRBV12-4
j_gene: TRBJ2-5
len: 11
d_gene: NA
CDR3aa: CANSRLRTQYF
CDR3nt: TGTGCCAACTCGAGGTTGAGGACCCAGTACTTC

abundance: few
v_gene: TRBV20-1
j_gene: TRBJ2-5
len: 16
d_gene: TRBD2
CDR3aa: CSARGTSGRARETQYF
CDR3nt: TGCAGTGCTAGAGGGACTAGCGGGAGGGCCCGAGAGACCCAGTACTTC

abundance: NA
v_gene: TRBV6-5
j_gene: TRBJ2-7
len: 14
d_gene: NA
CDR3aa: CASSPQSRSYEQYF
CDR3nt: TGTGCCAGCAGTCCTCAGAGTCGCAGCTACGAGCAGTACTTC

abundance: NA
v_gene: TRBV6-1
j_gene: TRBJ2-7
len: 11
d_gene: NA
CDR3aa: CASREYRDMEF
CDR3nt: TGTGCCAGCAGGGAATACCGGGACATGGAATTC

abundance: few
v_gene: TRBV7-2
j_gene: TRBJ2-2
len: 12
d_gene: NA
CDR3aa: CANSIGNGELFF
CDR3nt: TGTGCCAATTCCATTGGGAACGGGGAGCTGTTTTTT

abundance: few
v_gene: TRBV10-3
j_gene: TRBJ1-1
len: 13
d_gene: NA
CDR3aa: CAIRGSENTEAFF
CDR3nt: TGTGCCATCAGGGGGTCTGAGAACACTGAAGCTTTCTTT

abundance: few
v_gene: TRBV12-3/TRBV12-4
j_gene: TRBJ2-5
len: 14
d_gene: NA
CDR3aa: CASCPSGYQETQYF
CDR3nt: TGTGCCAGCTGCCCAAGCGGGTACCAAGAGACCCAGTACTTC

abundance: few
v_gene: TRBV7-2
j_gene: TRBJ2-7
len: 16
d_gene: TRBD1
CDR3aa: CASSPQGSKSSYEQYF
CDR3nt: TGTGCCAGCAGCCCACAGGGGTCAAAAAGCTCCTACGAGCAGTACTTC

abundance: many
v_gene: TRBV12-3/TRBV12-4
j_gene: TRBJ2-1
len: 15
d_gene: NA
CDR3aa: CASSLTGTRYNEQFF
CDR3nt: TGTGCCAGCAGTCTGACCGGGACGCGCTACAATGAGCAGTTCTTC